Here is one T cell receptor (beta chain) with its context. The entry originates in a study of T-cell reconstitution after alpha-beta-depleted transplantation in children. As it was prepared, the TCRbeta library received unique molecular identifiers. TCRdb analysed the PCR reads with MiXCR anew, one entry per CDR3 protein. Here the sample spans fewer than 400,000 distinct CDR3 sequences, around 21% being singletons. Germline V gene data show CDR1 as DFQATT and CDR2 as SNEGSKA (reference sequence). This CDR3 contains 13 residues. The junction had 4 bases not matched to a gene; V was cut back by 4 bases and J by 5 bases.

The sequences come from PBMCs from the stem cell graft donor, collected from the stem cell graft. The chain has TRBV20-1 and TRBJ2-3; 9 nucleotides line up with TRBD2. The sequence was collected from a human donor who donated a stem cell graft to a child with acute myeloid leukemia. The DNA of the CDR3 is TGCAGTGCTATAGCGGGAGAGGTAGATACGCAGTATTTT. It yields the protein CSAIAGEVDTQYF.